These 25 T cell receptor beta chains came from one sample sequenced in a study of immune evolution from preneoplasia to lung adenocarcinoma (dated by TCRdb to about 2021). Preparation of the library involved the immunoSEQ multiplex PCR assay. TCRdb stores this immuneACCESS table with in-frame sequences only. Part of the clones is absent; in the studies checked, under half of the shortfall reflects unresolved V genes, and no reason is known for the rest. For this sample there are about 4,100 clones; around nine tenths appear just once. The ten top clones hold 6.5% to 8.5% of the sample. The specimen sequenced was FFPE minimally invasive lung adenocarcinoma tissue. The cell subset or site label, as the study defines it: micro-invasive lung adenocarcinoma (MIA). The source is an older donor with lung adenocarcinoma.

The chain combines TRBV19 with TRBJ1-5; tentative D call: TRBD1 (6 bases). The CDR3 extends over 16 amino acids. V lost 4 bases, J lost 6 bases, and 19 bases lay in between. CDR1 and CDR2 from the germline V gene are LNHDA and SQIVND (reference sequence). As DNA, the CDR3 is TGTGCCAGTAGTACCCCCACAGCAGGGGAAGGTCAGCCCCAGCATTTT. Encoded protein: CASSTPTAGEGQPQHF.

CDR3 sequence (DNA): TGTGCCAGTAGGGACGGATACACAGATACGCAGTATTTT. As protein: CASRDGYTDTQYF. The chain links TRBV6-5 to TRBJ2-3; D may match TRBD1 or TRBD2 (5 bases each). V was clipped by 9 bases and J by 2 bases, with 12 bases between them. Per germline, CDR1 MNHEY and CDR2 SVGAGI. The CDR3 length is 13 residues.

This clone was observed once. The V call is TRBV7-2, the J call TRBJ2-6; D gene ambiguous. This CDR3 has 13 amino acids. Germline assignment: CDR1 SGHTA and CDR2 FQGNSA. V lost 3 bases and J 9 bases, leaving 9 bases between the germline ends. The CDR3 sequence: CASSLDGNNVLTF. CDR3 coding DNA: TGTGCCAGCAGCTTGGACGGAAACAACGTCCTGACTTTC.

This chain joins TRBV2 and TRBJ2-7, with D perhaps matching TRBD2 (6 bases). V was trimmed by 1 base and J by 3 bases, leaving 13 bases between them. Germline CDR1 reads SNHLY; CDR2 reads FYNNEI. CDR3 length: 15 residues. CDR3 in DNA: TGTGCCAGCAGTGAAGGGAGGGGCACACTCTACGAGCAGTACTTC. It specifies CASSEGRGTLYEQYF.

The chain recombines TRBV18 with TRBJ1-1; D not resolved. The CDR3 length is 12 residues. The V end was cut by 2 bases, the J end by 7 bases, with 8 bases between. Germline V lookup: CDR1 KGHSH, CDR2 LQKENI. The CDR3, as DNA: TGTGCCAGCTCACCAGGGCGCTTTGAAGCTTTCTTT. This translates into CASSPGRFEAFF.

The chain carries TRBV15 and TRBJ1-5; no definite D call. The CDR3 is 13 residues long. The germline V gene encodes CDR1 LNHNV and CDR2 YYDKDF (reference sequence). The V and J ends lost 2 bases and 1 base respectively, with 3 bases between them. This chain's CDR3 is CATSRNSNQPQHF. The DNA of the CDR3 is TGTGCCACCAGCAGAAACAGCAATCAGCCCCAGCATTTT.

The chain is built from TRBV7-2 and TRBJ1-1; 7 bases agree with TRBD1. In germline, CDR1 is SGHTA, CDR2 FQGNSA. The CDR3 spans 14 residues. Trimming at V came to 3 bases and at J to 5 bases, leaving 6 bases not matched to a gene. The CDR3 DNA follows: TGTGCCAGCAGCTTCGGCGGCAGGGGGACTGAAGCTTTCTTT. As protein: CASSFGGRGTEAFF.

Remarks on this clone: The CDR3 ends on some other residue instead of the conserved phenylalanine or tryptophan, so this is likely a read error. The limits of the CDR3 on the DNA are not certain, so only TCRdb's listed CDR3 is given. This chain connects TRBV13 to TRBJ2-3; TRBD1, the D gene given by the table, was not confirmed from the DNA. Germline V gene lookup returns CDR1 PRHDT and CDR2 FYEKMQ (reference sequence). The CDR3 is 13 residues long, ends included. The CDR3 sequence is CASSLGATGTPCP.

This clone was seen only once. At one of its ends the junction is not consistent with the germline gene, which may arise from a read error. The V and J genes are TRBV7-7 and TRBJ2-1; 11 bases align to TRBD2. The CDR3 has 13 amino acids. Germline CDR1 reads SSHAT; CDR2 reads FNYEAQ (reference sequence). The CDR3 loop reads CASSFSGGGEQFF. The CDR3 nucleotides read TGTGCTAGCAGCTTTAGCGGGGGGGGTGAGCAGTTCTTC.

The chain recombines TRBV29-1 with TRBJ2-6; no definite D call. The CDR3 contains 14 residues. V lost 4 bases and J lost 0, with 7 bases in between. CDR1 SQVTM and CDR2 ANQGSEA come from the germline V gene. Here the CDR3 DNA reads TGCAGCGTTGGTCAGAGCTCTGGGGCCAACGTCCTGACTTTC. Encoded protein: CSVGQSSGANVLTF.

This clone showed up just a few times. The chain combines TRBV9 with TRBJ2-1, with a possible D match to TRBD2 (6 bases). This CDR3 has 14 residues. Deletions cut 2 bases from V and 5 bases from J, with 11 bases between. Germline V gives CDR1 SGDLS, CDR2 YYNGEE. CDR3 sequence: CASSVASANNEQFF. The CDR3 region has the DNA TGTGCCAGCAGCGTCGCTAGCGCAAACAATGAGCAGTTCTTC.

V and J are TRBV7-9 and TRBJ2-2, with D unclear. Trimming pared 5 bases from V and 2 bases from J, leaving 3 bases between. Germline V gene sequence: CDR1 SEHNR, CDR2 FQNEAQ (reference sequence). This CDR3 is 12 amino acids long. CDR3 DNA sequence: TGTGCCAGCAGCCTCAACACCGGGGAGCTGTTTTTT. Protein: CASSLNTGELFF.

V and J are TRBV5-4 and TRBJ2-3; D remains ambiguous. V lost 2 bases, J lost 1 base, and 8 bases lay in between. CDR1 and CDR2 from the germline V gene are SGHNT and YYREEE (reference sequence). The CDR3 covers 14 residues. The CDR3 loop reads CASSLNTGTDTQYF. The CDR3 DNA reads TGTGCCAGCAGCTTAAATACGGGCACAGATACGCAGTATTTT.

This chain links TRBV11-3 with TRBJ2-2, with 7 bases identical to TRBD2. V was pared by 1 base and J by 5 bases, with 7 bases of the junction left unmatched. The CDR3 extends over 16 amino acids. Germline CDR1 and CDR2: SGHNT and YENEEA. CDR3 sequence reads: CASSLVGGSGTGELFF. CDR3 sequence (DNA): TGTGCCAGCAGCTTAGTAGGCGGGAGCGGAACCGGGGAGCTGTTTTTT.

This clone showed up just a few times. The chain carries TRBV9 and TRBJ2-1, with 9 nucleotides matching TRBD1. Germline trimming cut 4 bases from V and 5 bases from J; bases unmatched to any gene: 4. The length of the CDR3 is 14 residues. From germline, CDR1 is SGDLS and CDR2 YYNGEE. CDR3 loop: CASSPGDRDNEQFF. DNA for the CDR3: TGTGCCAGCAGCCCAGGGGACAGGGACAATGAGCAGTTCTTC. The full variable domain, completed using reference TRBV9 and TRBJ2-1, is DSGVTQTPKHLITATGQRVTLRCSPRSGDLSVYWYQQSLDQGLQFLIQYYNGEERAKGNILERFSAQQFPDLHSELNLSSLELGDSALYFCASSPGDRDNEQFFGPGTRLTVL.

The CDR3 DNA sequence: TGCGCCAGCAGCTTCCCGGGGTTAGGGCAGTTCTTC. Amino acid sequence: CASSFPGLGQFF. This chain joins TRBV5-1 and TRBJ2-1; D might be TRBD2 (5 bases). The CDR3 is 12 residues long. CDR1 is SGHRS and CDR2 is YFSETQ in the germline V gene. Trimming removed 2 bases from V and 12 bases from J, with 12 bases in between.

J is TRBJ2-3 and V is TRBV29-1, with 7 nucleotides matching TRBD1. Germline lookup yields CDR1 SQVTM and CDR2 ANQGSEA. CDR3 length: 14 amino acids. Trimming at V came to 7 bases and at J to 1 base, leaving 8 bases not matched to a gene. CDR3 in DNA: TGCAGCGCCTCACAGGGGTCTGGCACAGATACGCAGTATTTT. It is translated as CSASQGSGTDTQYF.

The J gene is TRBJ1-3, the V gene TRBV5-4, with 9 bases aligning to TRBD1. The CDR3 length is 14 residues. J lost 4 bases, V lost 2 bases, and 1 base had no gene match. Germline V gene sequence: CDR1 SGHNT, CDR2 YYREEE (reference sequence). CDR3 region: CASSLQGAGNTIYF. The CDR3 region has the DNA TGTGCCAGCAGCTTACAGGGGGCGGGAAACACCATATATTTT.

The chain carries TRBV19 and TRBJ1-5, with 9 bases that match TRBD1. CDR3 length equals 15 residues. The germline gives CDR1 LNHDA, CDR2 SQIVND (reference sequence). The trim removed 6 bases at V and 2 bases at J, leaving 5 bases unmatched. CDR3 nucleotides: TGTGCCAGTAGAGGGGGACAGGGCGGCAATCAGCCCCAGCATTTT. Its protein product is CASRGGQGGNQPQHF.

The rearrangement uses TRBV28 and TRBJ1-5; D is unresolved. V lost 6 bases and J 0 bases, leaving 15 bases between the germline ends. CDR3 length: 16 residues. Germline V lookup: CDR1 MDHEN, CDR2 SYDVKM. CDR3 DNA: TGTGCCAGCAGCCCTGGGGAGTCGTATAGCAATCAGCCCCAGCATTTT. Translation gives CASSPGESYSNQPQHF.

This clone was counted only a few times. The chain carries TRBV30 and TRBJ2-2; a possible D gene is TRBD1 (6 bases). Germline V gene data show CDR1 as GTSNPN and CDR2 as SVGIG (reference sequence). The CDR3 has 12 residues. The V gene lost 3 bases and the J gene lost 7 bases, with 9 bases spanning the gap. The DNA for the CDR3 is TGTGCCTGGAGAACAGGGTACGGGGAGCTGTTTTTT. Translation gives CAWRTGYGELFF.

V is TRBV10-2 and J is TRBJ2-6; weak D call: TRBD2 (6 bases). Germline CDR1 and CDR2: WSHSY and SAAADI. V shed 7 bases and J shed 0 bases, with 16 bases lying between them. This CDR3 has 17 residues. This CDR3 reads CASKGRAGNSGANVLTF. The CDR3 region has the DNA TGCGCCAGCAAAGGTAGGGCGGGGAACTCTGGGGCCAACGTCCTGACTTTC.

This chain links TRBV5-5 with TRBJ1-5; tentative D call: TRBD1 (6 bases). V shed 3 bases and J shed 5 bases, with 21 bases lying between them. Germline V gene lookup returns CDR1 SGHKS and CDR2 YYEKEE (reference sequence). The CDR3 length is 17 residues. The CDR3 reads CASSYTTLGGSDQPQHF. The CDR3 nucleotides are TGTGCCAGCAGCTACACTACTCTTGGGGGCTCGGATCAGCCCCAGCATTTT.

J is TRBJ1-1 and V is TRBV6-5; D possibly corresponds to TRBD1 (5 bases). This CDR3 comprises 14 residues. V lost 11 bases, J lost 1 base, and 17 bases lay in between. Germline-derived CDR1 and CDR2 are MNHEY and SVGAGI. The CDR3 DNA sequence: TGTGCCTGTCATGGACACCAGGGGAACACTGAAGCTTTCTTT. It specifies CACHGHQGNTEAFF.

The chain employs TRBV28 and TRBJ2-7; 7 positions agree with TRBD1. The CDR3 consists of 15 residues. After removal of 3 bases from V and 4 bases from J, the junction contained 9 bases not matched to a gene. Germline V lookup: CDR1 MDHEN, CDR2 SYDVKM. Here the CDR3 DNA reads TGTGCCAGCAGTTTGTACGGGACAGTTCCTTACGAGCAGTACTTC. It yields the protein CASSLYGTVPYEQYF.